This TCR beta chain was recorded in a study of shared clonotypes between healthy human individuals (dated by TCRdb to the early 2020s). Looking at the study overall: The cohort comprised two women and a few men aged 18 to 49 years. For each donor, CD4 naive and CD4 memory were each run on three plates, CD8 naive on two plates, and CD8 memory on one plate. Blood TCR repertoires of a handful of healthy adults were deeply sequenced to estimate repertoire size and the extent of clonotype sharing between individuals. Different laboratories and diverse techniques were used to prepare libraries and sequence TCR repertoires, to increase sequencing depth and limit assay-specific biases. Between about 0.8 and 9 billion PBMCs per donor were obtained by leukapheresis.

The full study reports these points: Naive subsets generally had larger estimated clonotype richness than memory subsets did. Higher generation probabilities were observed for clonotypes shared by all four sorted-subset donors than for non-shared clonotypes. Sampling was restricted to blood, and TCR repertoires in tissues likely differ from the TCR repertoires found in blood. Pairwise subsampling indicated that sequencing depth was expected to affect the degree of clonotype sharing among donors. Sharing across four donors was observed for approximately 5% of naive CD4, about 3.2% of naive CD8, 2.3% of memory CD4, and about 0.38% of memory CD8 clonotypes. Because the study included a small number of donors, the genetic and exposure-history diversity represented was limited. Incomplete sequencing was indicated by rarefaction of sorted-subset datasets, despite the large sequencing depth.

CD8 naive samples consisted of CD45RO-negative cells that were positively selected for CCR7, yielding a CD45RA+CCR7+ population without TemRA cells. The donors were healthy, HIV-negative adults with no recently reported acute infections or vaccinations. Every donor was a Caucasian adult residing in Nashville, Tennessee, USA. After blood collection by leukapheresis, PBMCs were isolated using Ficoll-Histopaque density gradient centrifugation and then cryopreserved in the vapor phase of liquid nitrogen. Analytical flow cytometry was used to check the purity and quantity of every magnetically sorted T cell population. Genomic DNA was isolated from each sorted fraction and quantified by UV absorbance on a Nanodrop 2000c. On this clone itself: The target of this receptor is not known. It has no much larger one-base neighbor in the sample; base qualities were not kept.

Looking up the germline V gene yields CDR1 SGDLS and CDR2 YYNGEE. Trimming removed 0 bases from V and 0 bases from J, leaving 7 bases between the germline ends. From the cysteine up to the phenylalanine, the CDR3 has a length of 15 residues. Only the CDR3 part of the read is kept: 45 bases, read in frame from the first base. TCR CDR3 regions were amplified from genomic DNA by multiplex PCR using the deep immunoSEQ assay. For each cell subset, the extracted genomic DNA was distributed evenly across all wells of several immunoSEQ 96-well plates, and each plate served as one replicate. For sorted subsets, around 0.2 ug of genomic DNA, equivalent to roughly 33,000 T cell genomes, went into each replicate PCR. Purified libraries were quantified with a Qubit 3.0 fluorometer, sized on a Bioanalyzer 2100, and re-quantified with the KAPA Library Quantification kit. Each immunoSEQ 96-well plate was sequenced on its own single-read 150-cycle Illumina NextSeq 550 flow cell. The paper's data handling went like this. The immunoSEQ output contained only junctional sequences without quality scores, so filtering could not match that applied to full-length reads. To assign V/J genes and CDR3, sequences were annotated against IMGT germline references using PyIR, a Python wrapper for IgBLAST v1.9. Any read was removed if the V/J assignment was weak (E-value above 1e-6), the CDR3 was missing, or the read contained stop codons, out-of-frame junctions, or ambiguous translated residues. A V3J clonotype was defined by an identical inferred V gene, J gene, and CDR3 amino acid sequence. The percentage overlap between two repertoires was calculated by dividing the number of shared unique clonotypes by the size of the smaller repertoire. RTK rarefaction, the Chao1 estimator, and Recon v2.1 estimates of unobserved clonotypes were used to assess repertoire richness. Generation probabilities for all TCRbeta clonotypes obtained by the gDNA method from a handful of donors were computed using OLGA. TCRdb mirrors the immuneACCESS table, restricted to in-frame sequences. Some clones are absent from its copies; in checked studies, under half trace to an unresolved V gene, and the reason for the others is unknown. V and J calls and clone size are given by that table; D and trimming were obtained from the DNA. A total of around 2.1 million clones appear in this sample, more than 85% of them only once. 1.5% to 2% of the sample lies in the top ten.

The chain joins TRBV9 to TRBJ2-4, with the D gene call left open. This clonotype originated in a man aged 18 to 29 in good health. Some clones in this sample may be carry-over from other donors' samples. The sample comprised naive CD8+ T cells from PBMCs. Sample cell subset or site, as interpreted from the label and publication: CD45RA+CCR7+. DNA sequence: TGTGCCAGCAGCGTAGGAACCGGAGCCAAAAACATTCAGTACTTC. This is translated as CASSVGTGAKNIQYF.